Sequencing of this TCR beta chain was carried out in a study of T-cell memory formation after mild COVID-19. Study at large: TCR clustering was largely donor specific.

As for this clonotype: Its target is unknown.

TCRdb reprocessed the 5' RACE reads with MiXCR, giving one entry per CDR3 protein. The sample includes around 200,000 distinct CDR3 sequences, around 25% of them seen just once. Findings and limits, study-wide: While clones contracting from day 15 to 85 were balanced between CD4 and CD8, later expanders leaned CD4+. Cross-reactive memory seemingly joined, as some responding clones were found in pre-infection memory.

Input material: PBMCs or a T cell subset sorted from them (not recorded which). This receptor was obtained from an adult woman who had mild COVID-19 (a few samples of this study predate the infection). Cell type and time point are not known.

In DNA, the CDR3 is TGTGCCAGCAGTTTCCCCGACTCCCACTCCTACAATGAGCAGTTCTTC. It translates to CASSFPDSHSYNEQFF. This rearrangement joins TRBV6-2 or TRBV6-3 to TRBJ2-1; D uncertain. The germline CDR1 and CDR2 sequences are MNHEY and SVGEGT. Trimming took off 4 bases at V and 0 bases at J, with 13 bases between the two ends. This CDR3 comprises 16 residues.